Listed here are 28 T cell receptor beta chains from one sample, sequenced in a study of a mutant IDH1 vaccine in newly diagnosed glioma (dated by TCRdb to about 2021). The library relied on the immunoSEQ multiplex PCR assay. The clones in this table, taken by TCRdb from immuneACCESS, are in-frame only. Not every clone is retained; where verified, under half of the shortfall comes from an unresolved V gene, and the cause of the rest is unknown. In all, the sample holds tens of thousands of clones, and approximately 89% of those were seen once. The biggest ten clones account for around 5.4% of the sample. These receptors' targets are unknown. What this sample's time point label stands for: week 11, during vaccination. Each vaccine dose, consisting of 300 ug of a 20-mer mutant IDH1 peptide in Montanide, was administered subcutaneously with topical imiquimod. The material was PBMCs, obtained from a glioma patient whose treatment included an IDH1 peptide vaccine. The receptor source for this set is a woman aged 40-49 years with glioma.

The chain joins TRBV6-5 to TRBJ2-7; D is unclear. CDR1 is MNHEY, CDR2 SVGAGI, per germline. V was cut by 4 bases and J by 5 bases, with 12 bases left in between. This CDR3 contains 13 residues. The CDR3 region is CASSFQVSHEQYF. In nucleotides, the CDR3 is TGTGCCAGCAGTTTCCAAGTGTCCCACGAGCAGTACTTC.

This clone was counted a few times. The chain combines TRBV7-9 with TRBJ1-6, with 11 bases fitting TRBD1. V dropped 5 bases and J dropped 10; count of bases not matched to a gene: 7. Germline values: CDR1 SEHNR, CDR2 FQNEAQ (reference sequence). The CDR3 totals 15 residues. The CDR3 bases are TGTGCCAGCAGCCCCTCCGGGACAGGGGGATCACCCCTCCACTTT. It encodes CASSPSGTGGSPLHF.

The gene calls are TRBV7-6 and TRBJ1-5, with TRBD1 identical over 11 bases. Germline V gives CDR1 SGHVS, CDR2 FNYEAQ. The ends lost 4 bases at V and 0 bases at J; junction bases unmatched: 8. The CDR3 is made up of 18 amino acids. The CDR3 spells CASSYRRTGGYSNQPQHF. The CDR3, as DNA: TGTGCCAGCAGCTATAGAAGGACAGGGGGCTATAGCAATCAGCCCCAGCATTTT.

The chain uses TRBV29-1 and TRBJ1-1; D is unresolved. Deletions cut 4 bases from V and 4 bases from J, with 10 bases between. Germline CDR1 and CDR2: SQVTM and ANQGSEA. The CDR3 runs 12 residues. The CDR3 loop reads CSVVVDGTEAFF. The CDR3 nucleotides are TGCAGCGTTGTCGTCGACGGCACTGAAGCTTTCTTT. Full variable domain (remainder filled in from reference TRBV29-1 and TRBJ1-1): SAVISQKPSRDICQRGTSLTIQCQVDSQVTMMFWYRQQPGQSLTLIATANQGSEATYESGFVIDKFPISRPNLTFSTLTVSNMSPEDSSIYLCSVVVDGTEAFFGQGTRLTVV.

The chain joins TRBV30 to TRBJ1-4; D unresolved. The CDR3 covers 12 residues. V dropped 2 bases and J dropped 7 bases, with 8 bases sitting between them. Germline values: CDR1 GTSNPN, CDR2 SVGIG (reference sequence). CDR3 sequence reads: CAWSPISEKLFF. CDR3 in DNA: TGTGCCTGGAGTCCAATATCTGAAAAACTGTTTTTT.

This sequence joins TRBV20-1 and TRBJ2-5, with D uncertain. Trimming removed 3 bases from V and 5 bases from J, with 7 bases in between. Germline CDR1 DFQATT, CDR2 SNEGSKA (reference sequence). The CDR3 spans 11 residues. The CDR3: CSASDRETQYF. The CDR3 DNA reads as TGCAGTGCTAGCGACCGGGAGACCCAGTACTTC.

V and J are TRBV4-3 and TRBJ1-2; possibly TRBD1 for D (6 bases). Germline CDR1 reads LGHNA; CDR2 reads YSLEER. There are 14 residues in the CDR3. Trimming stripped 2 bases from V and 7 bases from J, with 14 bases between. The CDR3 loop reads CASSQQLTGRGYTF. The CDR3 DNA reads as TGCGCCAGCAGCCAACAACTAACAGGGCGTGGCTACACCTTC.

J is TRBJ2-7 and V is TRBV6-1; 9 positions agree with TRBD2. Per germline, CDR1 MNHNS and CDR2 SASEGT. V gave up 3 bases and J gave up 0 bases; unmatched junction bases: 3. The CDR3 is 15 amino acids. This CDR3 reads CASSEVSGSSYEQYF. CDR3 coding DNA: TGTGCCAGCAGTGAGGTTAGCGGGAGCTCCTACGAGCAGTACTTC.

The rearrangement uses TRBV9 and TRBJ1-2; D gene ambiguous. V dropped 0 bases and J dropped 3 bases, with 9 bases sitting between them. The CDR3 extends over 14 amino acids. Germline V gives CDR1 SGDLS, CDR2 YYNGEE. The CDR3 sequence is CASSVGSADYGYTF. The DNA for the CDR3 is TGTGCCAGCAGCGTAGGGTCGGCGGACTATGGCTACACCTTC.

The chain's CDR3 is CASSYSITGNQPQHF. The DNA of the CDR3 is TGTGCCAGCAGTTACTCGATCACCGGGAATCAGCCCCAGCATTTT. The V and J genes are TRBV6-5 and TRBJ1-5, with D uncertain. This CDR3 contains 15 residues. CDR1 and CDR2 from the germline V gene are MNHEY and SVGAGI. V lost 0 bases and J lost 4, with 10 bases in between.

The V and J genes are TRBV5-1 and TRBJ2-7; D may correspond to TRBD1 or TRBD2 (5 bases each). Germline assignment: CDR1 SGHRS and CDR2 YFSETQ. The CDR3 sequence is 14 residues long. Trimming left V 1 base short and J 2 bases short, with 10 bases between. The CDR3 DNA reads TGCGCCAGCAGCTTGTTGAGGGGACCCTACGAGCAGTACTTC. It specifies CASSLLRGPYEQYF. Looking up the rest from reference TRBV5-1 and TRBJ2-7 gives the full variable domain: KAGVTQTPRYLIKTRGQQVTLSCSPISGHRSVSWYQQTPGQGLQFLFEYFSETQRNKGNFPGRFSGRQFSNSRSEMNVSTLELGDSALYLCASSLLRGPYEQYFGPGTRLTVT.

This sequence joins TRBV7-2 and TRBJ1-6; TRBD1 matches at 8 bases. Looked up from germline, CDR1 is SGHTA and CDR2 is FQGNSA. The CDR3 contains 14 residues. Trimming at V came to 4 bases and at J to 14 bases, leaving 10 bases not matched to a gene. The CDR3 DNA follows: TGTGCCAGCAGCTCCGGCGGACAGGGTTCGACCCTCCACTTT. The encoded protein is CASSSGGQGSTLHF.

The chain has TRBV7-2 and TRBJ1-5; the D is unclear. CDR1 SGHTA and CDR2 FQGNSA come from the germline V gene. This CDR3 spans 13 amino acids. V shed 5 bases and J shed 5 bases, with 10 bases lying between them. The CDR3 DNA reads TGTGCCAGCAGCCCGAGTGTCGATCAGCCCCAGCATTTT. As protein: CASSPSVDQPQHF.

The chain couples TRBV7-2 to TRBJ1-1; D is uncertain. V dropped 1 base and J dropped 11 bases, with 11 bases sitting between them. Germline lookup yields CDR1 SGHTA and CDR2 FQGNSA. This CDR3 has 12 amino acids. CDR3 coding DNA: TGTGCCAGCAGCTTAGGTTCAGGCGGGGCTTTCTTT. Translation: CASSLGSGGAFF.

This chain uses TRBV5-1 with TRBJ2-2; D call uncertain. Trimming stripped 4 bases from V and 0 bases from J, with 4 bases between. This CDR3 has 13 amino acids. Germline V gives CDR1 SGHRS, CDR2 YFSETQ. The CDR3 region has the DNA TGCGCCAGCAGCCCGGCGAACACCGGGGAGCTGTTTTTT. This gives the protein CASSPANTGELFF.

The sample holds one count of this clone. The genes are TRBV29-1 and TRBJ1-1, with unresolved D. CDR1 and CDR2 (germline): SQVTM, ANQGSEA. Trimming took off 4 bases at V and 0 bases at J, with 6 bases between the two ends. The CDR3 has 12 amino acids. CDR3 nucleotides: TGCAGCGTTGGGCCCGTGAACACTGAAGCTTTCTTT. This codes for CSVGPVNTEAFF.

The CDR3: CASSYSLGTGTYEQYF. The CDR3, as DNA: TGTGCCAGCAGTTACTCGCTCGGGACAGGGACCTACGAGCAGTACTTC. The rearrangement uses TRBV6-5 and TRBJ2-7; 9 positions agree with TRBD1. The CDR3 length is 16 residues. The germline V gene has CDR1 MNHEY and CDR2 SVGAGI. V shed 0 bases, J shed 2 bases, and the junction held 5 bases outside the gene matches.

This clone came up a few times. The CDR3 loop reads CASNPGWDNSGNTIYF. For the CDR3, the DNA is TGTGCCAGCAACCCAGGCTGGGACAACTCTGGAAACACCATATATTTT. The chain combines TRBV2 with TRBJ1-3; D possibly corresponds to TRBD1 (6 bases). From germline, CDR1 is SNHLY and CDR2 FYNNEI. This CDR3 has 16 residues. V was shortened by 7 bases and J by 0 bases, with 16 bases between the two germline ends.

The chain recombines TRBV5-1 with TRBJ2-4, with D possibly being TRBD2 (5 bases). With 3 bases removed from V and 0 bases from J, the gap between germline ends came to 10 bases. Germline V gives CDR1 SGHRS, CDR2 YFSETQ. The CDR3 consists of 15 residues. The CDR3 sequence is CASSSGNLAKNIQYF. The CDR3 bases are TGCGCCAGCAGCTCGGGGAATTTAGCCAAAAACATTCAGTACTTC.

The chain carries TRBV9 and TRBJ1-1; D is uncertain. Trimming left V 0 bases short and J 3 bases short, with 6 bases between. This CDR3 contains 13 residues. Germline V gene lookup returns CDR1 SGDLS and CDR2 YYNGEE. The CDR3 coding sequence is TGTGCCAGCAGCGTAGATGAGGACACTGAAGCTTTCTTT. Its protein is CASSVDEDTEAFF.

This chain uses TRBV18 with TRBJ2-1, with D perhaps matching TRBD2 (6 bases). The CDR3 consists of 17 residues. Germline CDR1 and CDR2: KGHSH and LQKENI. The V and J ends lost 5 bases and 2 bases respectively, with 19 bases between them. DNA of the CDR3: TGTGCCAGCTCAACCTTAGGAACTAGCCAAACCTACAATGAGCAGTTCTTC. Its translation: CASSTLGTSQTYNEQFF.

The genes are TRBV2 and TRBJ1-4; perhaps TRBD1 as D (5 bases). The V end was cut by 6 bases, the J end by 7 bases, with 12 bases between. Germline assignment: CDR1 SNHLY and CDR2 FYNNEI. The CDR3 is made up of 13 amino acids. CDR3 DNA sequence: TGTGCCAGCAGGAGGGGATCGGGTGAAAAACTGTTTTTT. Its protein is CASRRGSGEKLFF.

The V gene is TRBV6-1, the J gene TRBJ1-1; TRBD1 matches at 9 bases. Germline lookup yields CDR1 MNHNS and CDR2 SASEGT. The CDR3 covers 15 residues. Losses at the gene ends were 3 bases for V and 5 bases for J; bases not matched to a gene: 7. The CDR3 region has the DNA TGTGCCAGCAGTGATCCCGGACAGGGGAGGACTGAAGCTTTCTTT. It translates to CASSDPGQGRTEAFF.

The chain recombines TRBV4-1 with TRBJ2-7; D unclear. The CDR3 is 15 residues long. V dropped 8 bases and J dropped 5 bases, with 22 bases sitting between them. Per the germline V gene, CDR1 is MGHRA and CDR2 is YSYEKL. CDR3 sequence (DNA): TGCGCCAGCGCCCCGGGCAACCAATTAATCCACGAGCAGTACTTC. Amino acids: CASAPGNQLIHEQYF.

This clone was counted a few times. V gene TRBV6-1 combines with J gene TRBJ2-2; 7 bases fit TRBD1. This CDR3 has 14 residues. V lost 6 bases and J lost 6; bases outside the gene matches: 7. Per germline, CDR1 MNHNS and CDR2 SASEGT. CDR3 DNA: TGTGCCAGCAGAAGGACAGGCCGCTCCGGGGAGCTGTTTTTT. Its translation is CASRRTGRSGELFF.

V gene TRBV6-5 combines with J gene TRBJ1-2; 8 bases match TRBD1. Germline values: CDR1 MNHEY, CDR2 SVGAGI. The CDR3 extends over 15 amino acids. V was clipped by 10 bases and J by 1 base; unmatched bases: 11. CDR3 DNA sequence: TGTGCCACTGCCCAAGAGACAGGGGATAACTATGGCTACACCTTC. This translates into CATAQETGDNYGYTF.

V usage is TRBV7-6 and J usage is TRBJ1-2; perhaps TRBD1 as D (6 bases). The germline V gene encodes CDR1 SGHVS and CDR2 FNYEAQ. The CDR3 is 14 amino acids. Trimming removed 5 bases at V and 3 bases at J, with 13 bases between. CDR3 DNA sequence: TGTGCCAGCAGCCCGGGACAAATTGACTATGGCTACACCTTC. Translating it yields CASSPGQIDYGYTF.

The chain couples TRBV5-5 to TRBJ1-4; the match to TRBD1 covers 8 bases. Germline V gene sequence: CDR1 SGHKS, CDR2 YYEKEE (reference sequence). The CDR3 loop spans 16 amino acids. The trim removed 0 bases at V and 0 bases at J, leaving 1 base unmatched. The CDR3 DNA is TGTGCCAGCAGCTTGGGGGACAGGTCAACTAATGAAAAACTGTTTTTT. Protein product: CASSLGDRSTNEKLFF.